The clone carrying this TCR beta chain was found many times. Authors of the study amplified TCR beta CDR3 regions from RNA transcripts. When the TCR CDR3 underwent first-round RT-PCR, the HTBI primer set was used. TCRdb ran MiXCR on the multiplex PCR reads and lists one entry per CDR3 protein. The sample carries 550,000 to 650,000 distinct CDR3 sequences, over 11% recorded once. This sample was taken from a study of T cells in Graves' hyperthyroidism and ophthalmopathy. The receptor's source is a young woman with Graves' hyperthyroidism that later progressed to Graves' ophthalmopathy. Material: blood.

Here the CDR3 DNA reads TGCAGTGCCATACAACCTACTAGCTACAATGAGCAGTTCTTC. Residues: CSAIQPTSYNEQFF. The chain links TRBV20-1 to TRBJ2-1; D may be TRBD2 (5 bases). From germline, CDR1 is DFQATT and CDR2 SNEGSKA (reference sequence). Trimming took off 6 bases at V and 3 bases at J, with 15 bases between the two ends. CDR3 length equals 14 residues.